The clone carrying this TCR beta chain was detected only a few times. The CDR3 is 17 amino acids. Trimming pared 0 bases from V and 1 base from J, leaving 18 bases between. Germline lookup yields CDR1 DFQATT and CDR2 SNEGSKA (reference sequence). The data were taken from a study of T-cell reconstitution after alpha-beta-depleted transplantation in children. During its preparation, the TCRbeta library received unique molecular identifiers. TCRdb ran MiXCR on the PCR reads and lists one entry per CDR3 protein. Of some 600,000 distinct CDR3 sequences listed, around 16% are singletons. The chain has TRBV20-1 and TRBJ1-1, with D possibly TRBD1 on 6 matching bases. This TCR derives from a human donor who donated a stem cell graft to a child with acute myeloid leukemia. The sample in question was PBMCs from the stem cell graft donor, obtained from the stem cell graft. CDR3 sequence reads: CSARDLGGPFRNTEAFF. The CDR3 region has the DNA TGCAGTGCTAGAGATCTGGGGGGCCCCTTTCGGAACACTGAAGCTTTCTTT.